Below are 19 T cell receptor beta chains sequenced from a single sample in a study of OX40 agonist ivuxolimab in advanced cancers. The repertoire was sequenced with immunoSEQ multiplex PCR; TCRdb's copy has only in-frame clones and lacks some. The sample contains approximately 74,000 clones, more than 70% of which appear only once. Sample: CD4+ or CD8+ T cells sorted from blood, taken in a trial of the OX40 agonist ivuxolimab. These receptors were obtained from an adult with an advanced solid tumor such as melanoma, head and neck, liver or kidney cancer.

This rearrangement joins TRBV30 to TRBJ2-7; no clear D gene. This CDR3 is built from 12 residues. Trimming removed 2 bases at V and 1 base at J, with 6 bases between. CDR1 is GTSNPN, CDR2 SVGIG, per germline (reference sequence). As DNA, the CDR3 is TGTGCCTGGAGTAGGACGTCCTACGAGCAGTACTTC. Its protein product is CAWSRTSYEQYF.

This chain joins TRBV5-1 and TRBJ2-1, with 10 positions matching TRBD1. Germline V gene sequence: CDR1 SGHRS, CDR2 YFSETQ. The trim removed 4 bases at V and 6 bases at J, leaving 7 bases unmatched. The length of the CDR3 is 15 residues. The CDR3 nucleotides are TGCGCCAGCAGCGACCGGGACAGGGGTTCCAATGAGCAGTTCTTC. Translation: CASSDRDRGSNEQFF.

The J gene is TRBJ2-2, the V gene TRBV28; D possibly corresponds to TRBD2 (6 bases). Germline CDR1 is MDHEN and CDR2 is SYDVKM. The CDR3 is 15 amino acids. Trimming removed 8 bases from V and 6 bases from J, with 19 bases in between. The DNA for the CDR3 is TGTGCCAGCTATGGGGAGGTAGTGGGGGCCGGGGAGCTGTTTTTT. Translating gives CASYGEVVGAGELFF.

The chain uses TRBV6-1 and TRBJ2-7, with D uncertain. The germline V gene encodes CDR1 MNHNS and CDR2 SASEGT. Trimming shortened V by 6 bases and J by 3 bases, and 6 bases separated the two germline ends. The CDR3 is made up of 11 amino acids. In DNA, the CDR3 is TGTGCCAGCAGGATCCACTACGAGCAGTACTTC. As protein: CASRIHYEQYF.

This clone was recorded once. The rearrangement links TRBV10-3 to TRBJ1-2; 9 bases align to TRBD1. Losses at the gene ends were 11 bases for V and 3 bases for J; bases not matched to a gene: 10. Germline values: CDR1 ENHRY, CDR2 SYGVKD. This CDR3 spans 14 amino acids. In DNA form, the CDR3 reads TGTGCCTCCCGAGCCCGACAGGGGGACTATGGCTACACCTTC. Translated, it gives CASRARQGDYGYTF.

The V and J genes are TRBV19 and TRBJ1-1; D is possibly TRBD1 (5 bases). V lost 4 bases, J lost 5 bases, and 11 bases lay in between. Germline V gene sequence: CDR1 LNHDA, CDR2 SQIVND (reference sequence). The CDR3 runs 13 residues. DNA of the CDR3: TGTGCCAGTAGTACAACGGGGGAAACTGAAGCTTTCTTT. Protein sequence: CASSTTGETEAFF.

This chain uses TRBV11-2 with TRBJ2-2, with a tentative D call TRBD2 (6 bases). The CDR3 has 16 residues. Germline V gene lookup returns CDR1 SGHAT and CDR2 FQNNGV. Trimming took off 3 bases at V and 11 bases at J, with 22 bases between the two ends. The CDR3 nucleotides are TGTGCCAGCAGCTTTCCGGGACTTCTCACCGGGGCAGAGCTGTTTTTT. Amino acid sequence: CASSFPGLLTGAELFF.

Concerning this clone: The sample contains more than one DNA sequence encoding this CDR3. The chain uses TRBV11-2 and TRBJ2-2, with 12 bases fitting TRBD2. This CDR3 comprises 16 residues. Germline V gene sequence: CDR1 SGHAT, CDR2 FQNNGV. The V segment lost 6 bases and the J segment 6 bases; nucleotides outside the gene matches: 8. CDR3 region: CASRETSGGQAGELFF. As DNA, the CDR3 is TGTGCCAGCAGGGAAACTAGCGGGGGGCAGGCCGGGGAGCTGTTTTTT.

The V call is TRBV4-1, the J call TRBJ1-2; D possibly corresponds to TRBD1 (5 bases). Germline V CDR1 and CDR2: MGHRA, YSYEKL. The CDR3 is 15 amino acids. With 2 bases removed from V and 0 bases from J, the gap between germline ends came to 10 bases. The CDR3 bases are TGCGCCAGCAGCCAAATGGGGGGAACTAACTATGGCTACACCTTC. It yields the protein CASSQMGGTNYGYTF.

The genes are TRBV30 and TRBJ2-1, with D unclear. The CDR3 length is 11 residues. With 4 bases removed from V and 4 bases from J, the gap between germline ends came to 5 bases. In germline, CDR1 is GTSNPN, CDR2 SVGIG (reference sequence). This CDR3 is CAWTGYNEQFF. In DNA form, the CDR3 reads TGTGCCTGGACGGGTTACAATGAGCAGTTCTTC. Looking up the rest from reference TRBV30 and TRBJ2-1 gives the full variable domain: SQTIHQWPATLVQPVGSPLSLECTVEGTSNPNLYWYRQAAGRGLQLLFYSVGIGQISSEVPQNLSASRPQDRQFILSSKKLLLSDSGFYLCAWTGYNEQFFGPGTRLTVL.

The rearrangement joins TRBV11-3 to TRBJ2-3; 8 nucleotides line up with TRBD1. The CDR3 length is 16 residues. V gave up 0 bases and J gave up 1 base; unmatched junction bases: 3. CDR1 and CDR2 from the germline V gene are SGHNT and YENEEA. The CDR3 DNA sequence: TGTGCCAGCAGCTTAGACCAGGGGGCAGGCACAGATACGCAGTATTTT. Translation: CASSLDQGAGTDTQYF.

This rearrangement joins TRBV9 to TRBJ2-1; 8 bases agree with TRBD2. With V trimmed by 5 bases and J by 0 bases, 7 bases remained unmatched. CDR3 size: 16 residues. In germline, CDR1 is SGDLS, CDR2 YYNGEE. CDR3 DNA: TGTGCCAGCAGTTTTCTAGCGGGCAGCTCCTACAATGAGCAGTTCTTC. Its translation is CASSFLAGSSYNEQFF.

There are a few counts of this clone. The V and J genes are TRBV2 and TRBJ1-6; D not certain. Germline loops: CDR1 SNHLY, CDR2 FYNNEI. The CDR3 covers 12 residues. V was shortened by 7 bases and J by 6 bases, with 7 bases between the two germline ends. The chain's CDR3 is CASMVPNSPLHF. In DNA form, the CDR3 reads TGTGCCAGCATGGTCCCTAATTCACCCCTCCACTTT.

CDR3 in amino acids: CASSDLTRGGYTF. DNA for the CDR3: TGTGCCAGCAGTGACCTTACGCGTGGTGGCTACACCTTC. The J gene is TRBJ1-2, the V gene TRBV6-1; D ambiguous. Germline V lookup: CDR1 MNHNS, CDR2 SASEGT. The CDR3 is 13 residues long. V was shortened by 3 bases and J by 7 bases, with 12 bases between the two germline ends.

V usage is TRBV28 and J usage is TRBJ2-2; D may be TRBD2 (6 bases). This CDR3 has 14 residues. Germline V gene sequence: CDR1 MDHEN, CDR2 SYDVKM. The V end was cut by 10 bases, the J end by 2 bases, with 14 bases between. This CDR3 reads CATPGVPNTGELFF. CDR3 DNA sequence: TGTGCCACCCCGGGGGTCCCAAACACCGGGGAGCTGTTTTTT.

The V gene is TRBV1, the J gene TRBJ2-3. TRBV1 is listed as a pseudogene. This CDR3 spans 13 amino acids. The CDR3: CTSSQEVSDTQYF. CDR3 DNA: TGCACCAGCAGCCAAGAGGTGTCGGATACGCAGTATTTT.

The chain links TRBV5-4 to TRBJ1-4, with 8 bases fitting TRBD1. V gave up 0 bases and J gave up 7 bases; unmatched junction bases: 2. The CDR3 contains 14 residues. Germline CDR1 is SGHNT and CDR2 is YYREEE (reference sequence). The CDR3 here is CASSLGQGAEKLFF. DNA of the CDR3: TGTGCCAGCAGCTTGGGCCAGGGGGCTGAAAAACTGTTTTTT.

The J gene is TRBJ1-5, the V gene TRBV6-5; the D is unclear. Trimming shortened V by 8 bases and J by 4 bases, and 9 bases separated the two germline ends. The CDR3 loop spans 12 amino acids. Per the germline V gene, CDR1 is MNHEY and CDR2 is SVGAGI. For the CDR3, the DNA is TGTGCCAGCCGATCCCAGAATCAGCCCCAGCATTTT. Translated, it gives CASRSQNQPQHF.

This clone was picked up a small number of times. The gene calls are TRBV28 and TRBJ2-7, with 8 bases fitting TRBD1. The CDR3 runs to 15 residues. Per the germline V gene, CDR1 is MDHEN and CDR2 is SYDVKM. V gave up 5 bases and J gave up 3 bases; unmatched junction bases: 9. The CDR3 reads CASSPHRGAGYEQYF. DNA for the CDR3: TGTGCCAGCAGTCCCCACAGGGGGGCGGGCTACGAGCAGTACTTC. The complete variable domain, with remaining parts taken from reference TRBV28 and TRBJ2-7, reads DVKVTQSSRYLVKRTGEKVFLECVQDMDHENMFWYRQDPGLGLRLIYFSYDVKMKEKGDIPEGYSVSREKKERFSLILESASTNQTSMYLCASSPHRGAGYEQYFGPGTRLTVT.